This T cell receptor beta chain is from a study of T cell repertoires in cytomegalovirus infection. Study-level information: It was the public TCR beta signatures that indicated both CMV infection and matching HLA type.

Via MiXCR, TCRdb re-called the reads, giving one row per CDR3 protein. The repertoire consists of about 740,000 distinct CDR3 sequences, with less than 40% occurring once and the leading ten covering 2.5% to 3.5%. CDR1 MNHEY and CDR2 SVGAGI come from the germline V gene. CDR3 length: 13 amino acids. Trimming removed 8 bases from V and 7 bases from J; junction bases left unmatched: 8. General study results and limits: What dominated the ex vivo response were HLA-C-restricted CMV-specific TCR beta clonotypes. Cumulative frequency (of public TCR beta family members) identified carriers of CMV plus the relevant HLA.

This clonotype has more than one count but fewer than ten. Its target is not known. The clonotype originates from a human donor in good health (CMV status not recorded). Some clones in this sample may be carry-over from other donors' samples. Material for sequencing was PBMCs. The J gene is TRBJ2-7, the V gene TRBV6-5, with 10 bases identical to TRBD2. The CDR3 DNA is TGTGCCAGCTTGAGCGGGAGGGCCGGGGAGCAGTACTTC. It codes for CASLSGRAGEQYF.